This TCR beta chain stems from a study of T cell repertoires in cytomegalovirus infection (dated by TCRdb to about 2019). For the wider study: Recently identified HLA-C-restricted CMV epitopes, whose presentation resists viral immunomodulation, were targeted by peptide stimulations together with well-studied HLA-B-restricted epitopes. Because public TCR beta signatures pointed to carriage of CMV infection together with the matching HLA type, the HLA type of each donor mattered for the analysis.

The research as a whole found: The ex vivo response was dominated by HLA-C-restricted CMV-specific TCR beta clonotypes, which also provided the single most frequent clonotype in two of eight donors. In both this cohort and an independent roughly 330-donor cohort, the cumulative frequency of public TCR beta family members distinguished carriers of CMV infection plus the relevant HLA type.

Details on this clonotype: The specificity of this receptor is unknown. Nothing much larger sits one base from this clone, and base qualities are not available.

Read against the paper, the sample's treatment or condition label means: in vitro stimulation with specific CMV peptide epitopes to enrich CMV-specific T cells. The CDR3 covers 15 residues, taking in both the cysteine and the phenylalanine. Of the read, only the CDR3 DNA is kept; its 45 bases are in frame from base 1. V sheds 5 bases and J sheds 7 bases, leaving 18 bases between their ends. The reads were generated on an Illumina HiSeq 1500. The public reads were reprocessed in TCRdb via fastp at Q25 and MiXCR, keeping in-frame beta chains. Rows matching on CDR3 protein sequence are summarized as one entry with the most common DNA and genes. Within this sample are 230,000 or so distinct CDR3 sequences, with 35% to 40% of them counted one time only. The top ten clones comprise around 60% of the sample.

The sequences come from CD8+ T cells from cultured PBMCs, collected from culture after CMV antigen stimulation. Recombination joined TRBV12-3 or TRBV12-4 with TRBJ2-1; the best D guess is TRBD2, with 7 bases matching. The source is a human donor in good health (CMV status not recorded). Some clones in this sample may be carry-over from other donors' samples. DNA sequence: TGTGCCAGCAGTCGGGGGGCGGGTTACCTTAATGAGCAGTTCTTC. Its amino acids are CASSRGAGYLNEQFF.